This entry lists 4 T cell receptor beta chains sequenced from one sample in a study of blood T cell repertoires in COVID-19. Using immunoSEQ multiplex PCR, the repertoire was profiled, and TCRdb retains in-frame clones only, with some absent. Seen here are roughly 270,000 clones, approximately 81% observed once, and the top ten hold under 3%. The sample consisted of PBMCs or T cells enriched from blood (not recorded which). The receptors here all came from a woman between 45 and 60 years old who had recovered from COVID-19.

The chain's CDR3 is CASSISGLPNSPLHF. For the CDR3, the DNA is TGTGCCAGCAGCATCTCGGGACTGCCAAATTCACCCCTCCACTTT. This chain joins TRBV11-2 and TRBJ1-6; possible D gene TRBD1, 5 bases. Germline CDR1 and CDR2: SGHAT and FQNNGV. The CDR3 totals 15 residues. V lost 5 bases, J lost 7 bases, and 15 bases lay in between.

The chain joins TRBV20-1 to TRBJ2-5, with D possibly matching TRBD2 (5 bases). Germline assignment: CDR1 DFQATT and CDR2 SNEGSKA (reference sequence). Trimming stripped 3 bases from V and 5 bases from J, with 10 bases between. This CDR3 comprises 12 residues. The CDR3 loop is CSASRGLETQYF. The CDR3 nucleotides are TGCAGTGCTAGTCGGGGTTTGGAGACCCAGTACTTC.

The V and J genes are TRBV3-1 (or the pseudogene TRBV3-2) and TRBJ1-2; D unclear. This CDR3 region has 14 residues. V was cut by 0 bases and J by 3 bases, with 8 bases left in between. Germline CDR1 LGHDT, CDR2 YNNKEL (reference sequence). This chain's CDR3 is CASSQDATYYGYTF. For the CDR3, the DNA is TGTGCCAGCAGCCAAGACGCGACATACTATGGCTACACCTTC.

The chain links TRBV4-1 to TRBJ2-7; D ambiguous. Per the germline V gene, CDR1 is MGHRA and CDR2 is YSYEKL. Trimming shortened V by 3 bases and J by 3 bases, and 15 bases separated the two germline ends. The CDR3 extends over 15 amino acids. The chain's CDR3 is CASSHSLLPRYEQYF. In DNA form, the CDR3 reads TGCGCCAGCAGCCATTCCCTTCTTCCTCGCTACGAGCAGTACTTC.